The clone carrying this T cell receptor (beta chain) was recorded once. Sequenced by immunoSEQ multiplex PCR; TCRdb stores in-frame clones only, minus some. Here the sample spans 55,000 to 80,000 clones, around 87% being singletons. This entry is derived from a study of OX40 agonist ivuxolimab in advanced cancers. Overall study context: Cohort: approximately 83% men, mean age about 62, aged roughly 23 to 79.

The CDR3 sequence is 12 residues long. Unmatched junction bases numbered 7, after V lost 9 bases and J lost 7 bases. In germline, CDR1 is MNHNS, CDR2 SASEGT. Sequenced here: CD4+ or CD8+ T cells sorted from blood, sampled in a trial of the OX40 agonist ivuxolimab. This sequence joins TRBV6-1 and TRBJ1-2, with 8 bases that match TRBD1. The source is an adult with an advanced solid tumor such as melanoma, head and neck, liver or kidney cancer. CDR3 bases: TGTGCCAGTTCCAGGGGGCAAACTGGCTACACCTTC. Its translation: CASSRGQTGYTF.